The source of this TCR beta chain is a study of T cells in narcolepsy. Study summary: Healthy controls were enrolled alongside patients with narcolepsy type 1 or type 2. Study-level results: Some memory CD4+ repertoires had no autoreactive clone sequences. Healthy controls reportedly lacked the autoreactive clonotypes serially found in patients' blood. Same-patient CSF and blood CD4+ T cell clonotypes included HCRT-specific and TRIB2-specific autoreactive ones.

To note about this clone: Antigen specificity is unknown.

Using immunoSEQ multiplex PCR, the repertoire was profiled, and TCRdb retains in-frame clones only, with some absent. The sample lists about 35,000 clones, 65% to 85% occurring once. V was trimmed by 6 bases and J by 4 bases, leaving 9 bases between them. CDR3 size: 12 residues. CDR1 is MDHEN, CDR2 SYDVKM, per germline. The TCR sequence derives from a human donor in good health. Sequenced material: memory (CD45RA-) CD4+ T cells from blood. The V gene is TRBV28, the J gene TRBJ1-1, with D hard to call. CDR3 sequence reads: CASSSLGTEAFF. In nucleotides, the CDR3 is TGTGCCAGCAGCTCCTTGGGCACTGAAGCTTTCTTT.